These 28 T cell receptor beta chains share one sample of origin, sequenced in a study of T cells in Graves' hyperthyroidism and ophthalmopathy. RNA transcripts were the template for amplifying TCR beta CDR3 regions. An initial round of RT-PCR targeting the TCR CDR3 relied on the HTBI primer set. TCRdb re-derived calls from the multiplex PCR reads in MiXCR, one entry per CDR3 protein. The sample holds about 700,000 distinct CDR3 sequences, around 15% seen once. What was sequenced was blood. The origin of the receptors is a woman in her late teens or twenties with Graves' hyperthyroidism.

The gene calls are TRBV27 and TRBJ2-1; tentatively, D is TRBD2 (5 bases). The CDR3 is made up of 14 amino acids. V was clipped by 6 bases and J by 4 bases, with 13 bases between them. Germline CDR1 reads MNHEY; CDR2 reads SMNVEV (reference sequence). The CDR3 sequence: CASRQTMGYNEQFF. The CDR3 coding sequence is TGTGCCAGCAGGCAGACTATGGGATACAATGAGCAGTTCTTC.

Ten or more counts support this clonotype. The chain couples TRBV11-3 to TRBJ2-1; maybe TRBD2 (5 bases). Germline assignment: CDR1 SGHNT and CDR2 YENEEA. The V and J ends lost 6 bases and 0 bases respectively, with 9 bases between them. The CDR3 consists of 14 residues. The CDR3 bases are TGTGCCAGCAGTGGGAGAAACTCCTACAATGAGCAGTTCTTC. This sequence encodes CASSGRNSYNEQFF.

The table lists this clonotype with many counts. The chain employs TRBV7-9 and TRBJ1-2; D gene unclear. The CDR3 contains 14 residues. Germline-derived CDR1 and CDR2 are SEHNR and FQNEAQ (reference sequence). The germline V and J ends were trimmed by 3 bases and 3 bases, with 11 bases remaining between them. The CDR3 loop reads CASSFYMDDYGYTF. CDR3 nucleotides: TGTGCCAGCAGCTTTTATATGGACGACTATGGCTACACCTTC.

This clonotype has just a few counts. The chain joins TRBV19 to TRBJ1-1; D gene ambiguous. The CDR3 runs to 13 residues. Trimming removed 1 base at V and 11 bases at J, with 14 bases between. Germline CDR1 LNHDA, CDR2 SQIVND (reference sequence). The CDR3 DNA reads TGTGCCAGTAGTATAGGTCCCGGAGTTCGGGCTTTCTTT. Protein sequence: CASSIGPGVRAFF. Combining the CDR3 with reference TRBV19 and TRBJ1-1 gives the whole variable domain DGGITQSPKYLFRKEGQNVTLSCEQNLNHDAMYWYRQDPGQGLRLIYYSQIVNDFQKGDIAEGYSVSREKKESFPLTVTSAQKNPTAFYLCASSIGPGVRAFFGQGTRLTVV.

This clonotype was detected a few times. The V and J genes are TRBV6-1 and TRBJ2-2; D not certain. Germline values: CDR1 MNHNS, CDR2 SASEGT. This CDR3 spans 12 amino acids. Trimming shortened V by 6 bases and J by 7 bases, and 9 bases separated the two germline ends. CDR3 residues: CASSGPIGELFF. As DNA, the CDR3 is TGTGCCAGCAGCGGGCCAATCGGGGAGCTGTTTTTT.

At least ten counts were recorded for this clonotype. The V gene is TRBV20-1, the J gene TRBJ2-1; a weak D match, TRBD2 (6 bases). The CDR3 spans 16 residues. Germline values: CDR1 DFQATT, CDR2 SNEGSKA (reference sequence). V was shortened by 3 bases and J by 3 bases, with 18 bases between the two germline ends. In DNA, the CDR3 is TGCAGTGCTAGTCCCTTAGGGACTGGAGGCTACAATGAGCAGTTCTTC. Protein product: CSASPLGTGGYNEQFF.

This clonotype was recorded at least ten times. V is TRBV2 and J is TRBJ2-1; 10 bases map to TRBD2. J was trimmed by 8 bases and V by 6 bases; bases with no gene match: 10. Per germline, CDR1 SNHLY and CDR2 FYNNEI. The CDR3 contains 15 residues. Here the CDR3 DNA reads TGTGCCAGCAGAGAACTAGCGGGAATCGTCGATGAGCAGTTCTTC. Translating it yields CASRELAGIVDEQFF. Full variable domain (remainder filled in from reference TRBV2 and TRBJ2-1): EPEVTQTPSHQVTQMGQEVILRCVPISNHLYFYWYRQILGQKVEFLVSFYNNEISEKSEIFDDQFSVERPDGSNFTLKIRSTKLEDSAMYFCASRELAGIVDEQFFGPGTRLTVL.

This clonotype was observed a few times. The chain carries TRBV5-8 and TRBJ2-1; 8 bases map to TRBD1. Germline values: CDR1 SGHTS, CDR2 YDEGEE. CDR3 size: 17 residues. The junction had 12 bases not matched to a gene; V was cut back by 4 bases and J by 3 bases. The CDR3 DNA sequence: TGTGCCAGCAGCCAACATGTCGGACAGGGATACTACAATGAGCAGTTCTTC. Translation gives CASSQHVGQGYYNEQFF.

This clonotype was picked up a small number of times. J is TRBJ1-2 and V is TRBV6-1; D uncertain. CDR1 MNHNS and CDR2 SASEGT come from the germline V gene. The CDR3 length is 13 residues. Trimming stripped 5 bases from V and 7 bases from J, with 14 bases between. CDR3 sequence reads: CASSSAGRVGYTF. In DNA, the CDR3 is TGTGCCAGCAGTTCCGCCGGGAGGGTTGGCTACACCTTC.

The J gene is TRBJ2-5, the V gene TRBV30; no clear D. CDR3 length: 12 amino acids. CDR1 and CDR2 (germline): GTSNPN, SVGIG (reference sequence). V was trimmed by 5 bases and J by 7 bases, leaving 14 bases between them. For the CDR3, the DNA is TGTGCCTGGCGGCGAGATGACGGGACCCAGTACTTC. This gives the protein CAWRRDDGTQYF.

This clonotype showed up just a few times. V is TRBV12-3 or TRBV12-4 and J is TRBJ1-5; the match to TRBD1 covers 12 bases. The CDR3 covers 16 residues. V lost 5 bases, J lost 7 bases, and 9 bases stayed unmatched. This CDR3 is CASSPGTGGSRQPQHF. The CDR3 nucleotides are TGTGCCAGCAGTCCTGGGACAGGGGGCTCCAGACAGCCCCAGCATTTT.

This clonotype was picked up a small number of times. The chain couples TRBV20-1 to TRBJ1-1; D unresolved. Germline CDR1 reads DFQATT; CDR2 reads SNEGSKA (reference sequence). Trimming removed 6 bases at V and 2 bases at J, with 13 bases between. The CDR3 spans 13 residues. This CDR3 reads CSAREWSNTEAFF. CDR3 coding DNA: TGCAGTGCAAGGGAGTGGTCCAACACTGAAGCTTTCTTT.

J is TRBJ2-3 and V is TRBV2; TRBD1 or TRBD2 may be the D gene (5 bases each). CDR3 length: 14 residues. CDR1 is SNHLY, CDR2 FYNNEI, per germline. Trimming took 9 bases from V and 5 from J, leaving 18 bases between them. This CDR3 is CASSTRQRVDTQYF. The CDR3 region has the DNA TGTGCCAGTTCAACGCGACAGAGGGTAGATACGCAGTATTTT.

This clonotype appeared many times. J is TRBJ2-1 and V is TRBV2; TRBD2 matches at 9 bases. CDR3 size: 16 residues. The germline V gene has CDR1 SNHLY and CDR2 FYNNEI. With V trimmed by 3 bases and J by 9 bases, 12 bases remained unmatched. The CDR3 here is CASSEGVVKREVEQFF. The CDR3 DNA reads as TGTGCCAGCAGTGAGGGCGTGGTCAAGCGGGAGGTTGAGCAGTTCTTC. The full variable domain, in which reference TRBV2 and TRBJ2-1 provide the parts outside the CDR3, is EPEVTQTPSHQVTQMGQEVILRCVPISNHLYFYWYRQILGQKVEFLVSFYNNEISEKSEIFDDQFSVERPDGSNFTLKIRSTKLEDSAMYFCASSEGVVKREVEQFFGPGTRLTVL.

This chain links TRBV19 with TRBJ2-1; 9 bases agree with TRBD2. V was pared by 7 bases and J by 3 bases, with 7 bases of the junction left unmatched. The CDR3 is made up of 15 amino acids. Germline V lookup: CDR1 LNHDA, CDR2 SQIVND (reference sequence). The CDR3 bases are TGTGCCAGTAACCCGGCGGGAGGGTACTACAATGAGCAGTTCTTC. Protein sequence: CASNPAGGYYNEQFF.

Only a few counts were recorded for this clonotype. The chain's CDR3 is CASSEGYSGANVLTF. The CDR3 DNA reads TGTGCCAGCAGTGAGGGTTACTCTGGGGCCAACGTCCTGACTTTC. The chain joins TRBV28 to TRBJ2-6, with a possible D match to TRBD2 (5 bases). V was cut by 5 bases and J by 0 bases, with 8 bases left in between. The CDR3 spans 15 residues. CDR1 and CDR2 (germline): MDHEN, SYDVKM. The variable domain in full, completed from reference TRBV28 and TRBJ2-6, reads DVKVTQSSRYLVKRTGEKVFLECVQDMDHENMFWYRQDPGLGLRLIYFSYDVKMKEKGDIPEGYSVSREKKERFSLILESASTNQTSMYLCASSEGYSGANVLTFGAGSRLTVL.

The CDR3 DNA follows: TGTGCCAGCAGTTTATCCGCCGGACAGGGGGGTTACTACAATGAGCAGTTCTTC. This gives the protein CASSLSAGQGGYYNEQFF. The chain links TRBV27 to TRBJ2-1; 10 bases are shared with TRBD1. There are 18 residues in the CDR3. The V segment lost 0 bases and the J segment 3 bases; nucleotides outside the gene matches: 8. Per the germline V gene, CDR1 is MNHEY and CDR2 is SMNVEV (reference sequence).

This clonotype was recorded a few times. This chain uses TRBV9 with TRBJ2-6; 7 bases map to TRBD1. Unmatched junction bases numbered 5, after V lost 2 bases and J lost 0 bases. Looked up from germline, CDR1 is SGDLS and CDR2 is YYNGEE. This CDR3 spans 17 amino acids. This CDR3 reads CASSVGQIISGANVLTF. The CDR3 DNA is TGTGCCAGCAGCGTGGGACAGATTATCTCTGGGGCCAACGTCCTGACTTTC.

This clonotype was counted between two and nine times. J is TRBJ1-4 and V is TRBV6-1, with a weak D call TRBD1 (6 bases). The CDR3 runs 15 residues. The germline V gene has CDR1 MNHNS and CDR2 SASEGT. The V and J ends lost 4 bases and 4 bases respectively, with 13 bases between them. CDR3 amino acids: CASSATGTFNEKLFF. DNA of the CDR3: TGTGCCAGCAGTGCAACCGGGACATTTAATGAAAAACTGTTTTTT.

The chain couples TRBV24-1 to TRBJ1-2; possibly TRBD1 for D (6 bases). Germline loops: CDR1 KGHDR, CDR2 SFDVKD. V was cut by 4 bases and J by 5 bases, with 22 bases left in between. The CDR3 consists of 17 residues. The chain's CDR3 is CATSDPSTGSPFYGYTF. The CDR3 coding sequence is TGTGCCACCAGTGACCCCTCGACAGGCTCCCCCTTTTATGGCTACACCTTC.

V is TRBV12-3 or TRBV12-4 and J is TRBJ2-3; 7 positions match TRBD2. CDR3 length: 16 residues. Trimming took 6 bases from V and 9 from J; bases not matched to a gene: 18. CDR3 amino acids: CASRYLLGRASRTQYF. The CDR3 DNA sequence: TGTGCCAGCAGGTACCTTCTTGGGAGGGCCAGTAGAACGCAGTATTTT.

This clonotype was seen repeatedly, ten times or more. This sequence joins TRBV29-1 and TRBJ2-3; TRBD2 matches 11 bases. Unmatched junction bases numbered 11, after V lost 4 bases and J lost 2 bases. CDR3 length: 17 residues. Germline V gene lookup returns CDR1 SQVTM and CDR2 ANQGSEA. CDR3 in amino acids: CSVVLLAGGGLTDTQYF. CDR3 in DNA: TGCAGCGTTGTCCTGTTAGCGGGAGGGGGGCTCACAGATACGCAGTATTTT.

This clonotype was picked up a small number of times. The chain combines TRBV7-2 with TRBJ2-3, with no clear D. This CDR3 spans 13 amino acids. Germline lookup yields CDR1 SGHTA and CDR2 FQGNSA. Trimming left V 5 bases short and J 11 bases short, with 17 bases between. The DNA of the CDR3 is TGTGCCAGCAGCCCACGGATGACTGAGCGGCAGTATTTT. Its protein is CASSPRMTERQYF.

This clonotype was seen a few times. This chain uses TRBV30 with TRBJ2-7, with D perhaps TRBD1 (5 bases). Trimming removed 5 bases from V and 2 bases from J, with 13 bases in between. The CDR3 length is 13 residues. In germline, CDR1 is GTSNPN, CDR2 SVGIG (reference sequence). The CDR3 sequence is CAWRWKGTYEQYF. CDR3 bases: TGTGCCTGGCGGTGGAAGGGGACCTACGAGCAGTACTTC. Combining the CDR3 with reference TRBV30 and TRBJ2-7 gives the whole variable domain SQTIHQWPATLVQPVGSPLSLECTVEGTSNPNLYWYRQAAGRGLQLLFYSVGIGQISSEVPQNLSASRPQDRQFILSSKKLLLSDSGFYLCAWRWKGTYEQYFGPGTRLTVT.

This clonotype has ten or more counts. V gene TRBV24-1 combines with J gene TRBJ2-7, with 8 bases that match TRBD1. This CDR3 is built from 16 residues. Germline V gene lookup returns CDR1 KGHDR and CDR2 SFDVKD. V lost 5 bases and J lost 2; bases outside the gene matches: 10. The CDR3 region is CATSATPGTGAYEQYF. The CDR3, as DNA: TGTGCCACCAGTGCTACCCCAGGGACAGGAGCCTACGAGCAGTACTTC.

At least ten counts were recorded for this clonotype. The rearrangement uses TRBV5-1 and TRBJ1-5; D gene uncertain. V lost 1 base to trimming and J lost 2 bases, with 10 bases between them. Germline V gene data show CDR1 as SGHRS and CDR2 as YFSETQ. This CDR3 comprises 15 residues. CDR3 amino acids: CASSLTGIGNQPQHF. The CDR3 bases are TGCGCCAGCAGCTTGACGGGGATCGGCAATCAGCCCCAGCATTTT.

The V call is TRBV27, the J call TRBJ2-3; D perhaps matches TRBD2 (6 bases). Germline V gives CDR1 MNHEY, CDR2 SMNVEV (reference sequence). V lost 6 bases, J lost 5 bases, and 18 bases lay in between. The CDR3 runs 15 residues. This CDR3 reads CASSPRLGGLDTQYF. The CDR3 bases are TGTGCCAGCAGCCCCCGACTGGGGGGTCTAGATACGCAGTATTTT.

Ten or more counts support this clonotype. The chain employs TRBV28 and TRBJ2-1, with a weak D call TRBD1 (5 bases). Germline V gene lookup returns CDR1 MDHEN and CDR2 SYDVKM. With 4 bases removed from V and 7 bases from J, the gap between germline ends came to 14 bases. The CDR3 is made up of 14 amino acids. The CDR3 nucleotides read TGTGCCAGCAGTTCCTCTGTAGGGGAAAATGAGCAGTTCTTC. Translated, it gives CASSSSVGENEQFF. The variable domain in full, with the rest retrieved from reference TRBV28 and TRBJ2-1, is DVKVTQSSRYLVKRTGEKVFLECVQDMDHENMFWYRQDPGLGLRLIYFSYDVKMKEKGDIPEGYSVSREKKERFSLILESASTNQTSMYLCASSSSVGENEQFFGPGTRLTVL.